The sequence of this TCR beta chain was determined in a study of T cells in Graves' hyperthyroidism and ophthalmopathy. Study-level findings and limits: Most thyroid clonotypes expanded above 0.001 appeared in blood too. A model of 13 V-J features distinguished ophthalmopathy from stable hyperthyroidism.

The study defined stable Graves' hyperthyroidism as no ophthalmopathy progression within 18 months. Based on clinical symptoms, serum thyroxine and TRAb, thyroid ultrasound and orbital computed tomography, diagnoses were reached. This clonotype was seen many times. Its antigen is not known. Germline V gene data show CDR1 as SGHRS and CDR2 as YFSETQ. CDR3 length: 13 amino acids. Trimming stripped 0 bases from V and 5 bases from J, with 8 bases between. Amplification targeted TCR beta CDR3 regions from RNA transcripts. Initially, a first-round RT-PCR of the TCR CDR3 employed the HTBI primer set. TCRdb called the multiplex PCR reads again in MiXCR, with one record for every CDR3 protein. The sample includes 560,000 or so distinct CDR3 sequences, about 45% of them seen just once.

Sequencing was performed on peripheral blood or thyroid tissue (not recorded which). This receptor was obtained from a woman in her late teens or twenties with Graves' hyperthyroidism. The rearrangement joins TRBV5-1 to TRBJ1-1, with a tentative D call TRBD1 (6 bases). The CDR3 coding sequence is TGCGCCAGCAGCTTGGCGCAGGGGACTGAAGCTTTCTTT. Its protein is CASSLAQGTEAFF.